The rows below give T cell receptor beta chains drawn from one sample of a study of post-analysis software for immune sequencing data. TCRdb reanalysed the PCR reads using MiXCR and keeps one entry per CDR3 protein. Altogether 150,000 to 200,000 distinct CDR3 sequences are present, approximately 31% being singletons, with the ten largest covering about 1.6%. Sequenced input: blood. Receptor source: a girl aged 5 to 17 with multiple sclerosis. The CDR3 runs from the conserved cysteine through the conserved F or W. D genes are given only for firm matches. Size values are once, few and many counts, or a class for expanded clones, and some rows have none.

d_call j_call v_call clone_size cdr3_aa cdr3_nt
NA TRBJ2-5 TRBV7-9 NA CASSFSGDYQETQYF TGTGCCAGCAGCTTTTCCGGGGATTACCAAGAGACCCAGTACTTC
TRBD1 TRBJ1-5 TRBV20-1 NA CSAGDRGVGNQPQHF TGCAGTGCTGGGGACAGGGGGGTAGGCAATCAGCCCCAGCATTTT
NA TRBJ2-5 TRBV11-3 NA CASSPRDGGTQYF TGTGCCAGCAGCCCGCGGGACGGGGGGACCCAGTACTTC
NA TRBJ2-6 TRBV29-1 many CSVRTGTGANVLTF TGCAGCGTTAGAACAGGGACTGGGGCCAACGTCCTGACTTTC
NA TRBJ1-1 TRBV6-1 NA CASSVKVTEAFF TGTGCCAGCAGTGTCAAGGTGACTGAAGCTTTCTTT
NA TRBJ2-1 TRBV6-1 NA CASSESRSKNNEQFF TGTGCCAGCAGTGAATCGAGATCTAAAAACAATGAGCAGTTCTTC
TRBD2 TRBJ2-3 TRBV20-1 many CSARAPGTSGIKTQYF TGCAGTGCTAGAGCCCCAGGGACTAGCGGGATCAAGACGCAGTATTTT
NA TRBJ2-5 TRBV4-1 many CASSQTFGPFQETQYF TGCGCCAGCAGCCAAACATTCGGGCCTTTCCAAGAGACCCAGTACTTC
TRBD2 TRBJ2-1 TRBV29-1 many CSVEPKTSGRAPIYEQFF TGCAGCGTTGAACCCAAGACTAGCGGGAGGGCCCCTATCTATGAGCAGTTCTTC
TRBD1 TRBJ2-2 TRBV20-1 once CSAPNRGPYTGERFF TGCAGTGCCCCAAACAGGGGTCCCTACACCGGGGAGCGGTTTTTT
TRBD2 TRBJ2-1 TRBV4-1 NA CASSVASGRYNEQFF TGCGCCAGCAGCGTGGCTAGCGGGAGGTACAATGAGCAGTTCTTC
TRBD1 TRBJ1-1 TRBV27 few CASSSQGEYTEAFF TGTGCCAGCAGTTCGCAGGGGGAGTACACTGAAGCTTTCTTT
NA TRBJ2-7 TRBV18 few CASSPTTGPEQYF TGTGCCAGCTCACCGACGACAGGTCCCGAGCAGTACTTC
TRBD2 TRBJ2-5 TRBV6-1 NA CASRPDWAGGSGETQYF TGTGCCAGCAGGCCGGATTGGGCGGGAGGGTCCGGGGAGACCCAGTACTTC
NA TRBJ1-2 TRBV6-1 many CASSEGGNYGYTF TGTGCCAGCAGTGAGGGTGGGAACTATGGCTACACCTTC
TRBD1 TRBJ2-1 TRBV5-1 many CASSLGDSYLYNEQFF TGCGCCAGCAGCTTGGGGGACAGCTACTTGTACAATGAGCAGTTCTTC
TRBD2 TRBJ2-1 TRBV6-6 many CASSYSSLAGVYNEQFF TGTGCCAGCAGTTACTCGTCATTGGCGGGGGTTTACAATGAGCAGTTCTTC
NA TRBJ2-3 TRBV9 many CASSETLDTQYF TGTGCCAGCAGCGAGACACTCGATACGCAGTATTTT
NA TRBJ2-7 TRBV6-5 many CASSGQGSEQYF TGTGCCAGCAGCGGCCAGGGATCCGAGCAGTACTTC
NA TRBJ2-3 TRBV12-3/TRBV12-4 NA CASSPWPSADTQYF TGTGCCAGCAGCCCCTGGCCTAGCGCAGATACGCAGTATTTT
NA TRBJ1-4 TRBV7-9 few CASSFVPEKLFF TGTGCCAGCAGCTTTGTCCCTGAAAAACTGTTTTTT
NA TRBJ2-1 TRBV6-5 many CASSYSGGAGRLFF TGTGCCAGCAGTTACTCGGGGGGAGCGGGCCGGCTGTTCTTC
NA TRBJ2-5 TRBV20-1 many CSARDGAAQETQYF TGCAGTGCTAGAGATGGGGCTGCCCAAGAGACCCAGTACTTC